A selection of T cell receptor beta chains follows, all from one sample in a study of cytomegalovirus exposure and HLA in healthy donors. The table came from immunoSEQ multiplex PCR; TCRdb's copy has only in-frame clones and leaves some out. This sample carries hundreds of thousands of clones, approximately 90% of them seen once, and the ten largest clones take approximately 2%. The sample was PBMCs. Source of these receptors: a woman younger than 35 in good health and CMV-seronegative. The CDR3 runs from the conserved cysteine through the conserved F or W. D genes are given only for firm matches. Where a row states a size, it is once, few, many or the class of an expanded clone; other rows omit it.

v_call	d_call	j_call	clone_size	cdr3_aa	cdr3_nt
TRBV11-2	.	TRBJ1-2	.	CASTFTANYGYTF	TGTGCCAGCACTTTTACAGCTAACTATGGCTACACCTTC
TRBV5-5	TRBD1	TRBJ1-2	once	CASSRDRGSIGYTF	TGTGCCAGCAGCCGGGACAGGGGAAGTATTGGCTACACCTTC
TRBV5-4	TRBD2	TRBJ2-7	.	CASSFPGGGQTYEQYF	TGTGCCAGCAGCTTTCCGGGCGGGGGTCAAACCTACGAGCAGTACTTC
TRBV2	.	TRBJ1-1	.	CASSEGQVAFF	TGTGCCAGCAGTGAAGGACAGGTAGCTTTCTTT
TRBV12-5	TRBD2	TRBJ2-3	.	CASGLGTSGGITDTQYF	TGTGCTAGTGGTTTGGGGACTAGCGGGGGGATCACAGATACGCAGTATTTT
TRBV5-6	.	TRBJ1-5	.	CASSLSRGQPQHF	TGTGCCAGCAGCTTATCCCGGGGTCAGCCCCAGCATTTT
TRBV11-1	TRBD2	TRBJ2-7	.	CASSFSGGPYEQYF	TGTGCCAGCAGCTTTAGCGGGGGCCCCTACGAGCAGTACTTC
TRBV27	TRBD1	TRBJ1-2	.	CASSTRPGTGFYGYTF	TGTGCCAGCAGTACTCGTCCCGGGACAGGCTTTTATGGCTACACCTTC
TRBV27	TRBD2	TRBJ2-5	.	CASSLFPSGGSKDQYF	TGTGCCAGCAGTTTATTTCCCAGCGGGGGTTCAAAAGATCAGTACTTC
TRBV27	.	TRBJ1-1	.	CASRTGREDEAFF	TGTGCCAGCAGAACCGGGCGGGAGGATGAAGCTTTCTTT
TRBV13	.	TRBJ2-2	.	CASSLGLRNANTGELFF	TGTGCCAGCAGCTTAGGCCTAAGAAACGCGAACACCGGGGAGCTGTTTTTT